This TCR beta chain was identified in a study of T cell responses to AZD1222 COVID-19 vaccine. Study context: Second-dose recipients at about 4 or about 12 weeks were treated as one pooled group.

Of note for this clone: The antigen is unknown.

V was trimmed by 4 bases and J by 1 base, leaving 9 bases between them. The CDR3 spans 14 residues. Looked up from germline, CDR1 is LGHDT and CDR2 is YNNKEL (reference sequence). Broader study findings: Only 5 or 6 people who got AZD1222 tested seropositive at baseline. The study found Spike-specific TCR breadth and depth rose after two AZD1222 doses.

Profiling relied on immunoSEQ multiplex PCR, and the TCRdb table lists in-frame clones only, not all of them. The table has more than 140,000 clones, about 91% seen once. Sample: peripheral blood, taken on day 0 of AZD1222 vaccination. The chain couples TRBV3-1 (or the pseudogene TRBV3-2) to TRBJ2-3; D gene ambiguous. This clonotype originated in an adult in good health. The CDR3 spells CASSPRLGTDTQYF. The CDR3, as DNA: TGTGCCAGCAGCCCTCGATTGGGCACAGATACGCAGTATTTT.